The clone carrying this TCR beta chain came up a few times. What it binds is not known. V lost 5 bases to trimming and J lost 0 bases, with 11 bases between them. Per the germline V gene, CDR1 is ENHRY and CDR2 is SYGVKD. The CDR3 covers 16 residues. With a J-beta primer mix and a sample-barcoded 5' primer, a second PCR ran about 7 to 11 cycles. Every single cDNA molecule received a tag from a template-switch adaptor with 12 random nucleotides. TCRdb re-analysed the 5' RACE reads in MiXCR, keeping a single row per CDR3 protein. This sample has some 1.6 million distinct CDR3 sequences; about 32% occur once, and the top ten carry roughly 12%. This sample was included in a study of blood T cells in healthy people across ages. Study outcomes and limitations: Diversity estimates from one million T cells were considered underestimates. Higher naive T cell percentage went strongly together with higher TCR beta diversity. Naive CD4+ cell counts and diversity both ran higher in long-lived than in aged donors.

The specimen sequenced was blood. The chain carries TRBV10-3 and TRBJ2-6; possible D gene TRBD1, 6 bases. This receptor was taken from a woman aged 25 to 39 in good health. CDR3 sequence (DNA): TGTGCCATCAGTAGAGGACAGCACTCTGGGGCCAACGTCCTGACTTTC. Translation: CAISRGQHSGANVLTF.